The 5 T cell receptor beta chains below come from one sample, sequenced in a study of blood T cell repertoires in COVID-19. Assay: immunoSEQ multiplex PCR; the TCRdb copy retains only in-frame clones and omits some. The sample has 150,000 to 200,000 clones, around four fifths seen once. What was sequenced was peripheral blood. Receptor source: a woman of 80 years or more with COVID-19, enrolled during active disease.

This clone was counted only a few times. The chain joins TRBV4-1 to TRBJ2-1; 7 positions agree with TRBD2. This CDR3 comprises 16 residues. Germline V CDR1 and CDR2: MGHRA, YSYEKL. J was trimmed by 2 bases and V by 1 base; bases with no gene match: 5. The CDR3 sequence: CASSQGEGNAYNEQFF. The CDR3 DNA reads as TGCGCCAGCAGCCAAGGGGAGGGGAACGCCTACAATGAGCAGTTCTTC.

The chain combines TRBV19 with TRBJ2-3; 10 bases align to TRBD2. After removal of 4 bases from V and 2 bases from J, the junction contained 12 bases not matched to a gene. This CDR3 is built from 18 residues. The germline CDR1 and CDR2 sequences are LNHDA and SQIVND (reference sequence). CDR3 bases: TGTGCCAGTAGTAAAGGGGGGCTAGCGGGAGCCCTCACAGATACGCAGTATTTT. Translation: CASSKGGLAGALTDTQYF.

This clone was observed a few times. The genes are TRBV29-1 and TRBJ2-2; D is possibly TRBD1 (6 bases). Germline V gives CDR1 SQVTM, CDR2 ANQGSEA. Deletions cut 7 bases from V and 7 bases from J, with 16 bases between. The CDR3 spans 13 residues. The CDR3 coding sequence is TGCAGCGCTCTCAGGGGAAGCGGCGGGGAGCTGTTTTTT. It is translated as CSALRGSGGELFF.

This clone showed up just a few times. The chain is built from TRBV5-1 and TRBJ2-2; TRBD1 might be the D (5 bases). The CDR3 has 13 residues. Germline V gene sequence: CDR1 SGHRS, CDR2 YFSETQ. The ends were cut back, 5 bases at V and 4 bases at J, with 9 bases in the middle. The CDR3 is CASRIRGTGELFF. CDR3 in DNA: TGCGCCAGCAGGATAAGGGGCACCGGGGAGCTGTTTTTT.

The chain joins TRBV3-1 (or the pseudogene TRBV3-2) to TRBJ2-5; 11 bases match TRBD2. With 1 base clipped from V and 5 bases from J, the junction kept 12 bases outside the gene matches. Germline loops: CDR1 LGHDT, CDR2 YNNKEL (reference sequence). The CDR3 runs to 18 residues. The CDR3 nucleotides read TGTGCCAGCAGCCAAGTCCCACTAGCGGGAGCTTCTACGGAGACCCAGTACTTC. It yields the protein CASSQVPLAGASTETQYF.